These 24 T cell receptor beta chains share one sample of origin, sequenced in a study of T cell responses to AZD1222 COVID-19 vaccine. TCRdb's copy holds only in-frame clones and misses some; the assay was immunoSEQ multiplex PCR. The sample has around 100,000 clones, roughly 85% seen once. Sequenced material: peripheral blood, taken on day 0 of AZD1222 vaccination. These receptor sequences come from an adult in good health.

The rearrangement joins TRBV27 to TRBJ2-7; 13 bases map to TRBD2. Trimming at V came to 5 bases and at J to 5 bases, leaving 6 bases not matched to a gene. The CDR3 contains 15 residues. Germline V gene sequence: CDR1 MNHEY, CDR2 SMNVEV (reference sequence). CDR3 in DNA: TGTGCCAGCAGTGCACTAGCGGGGGGGCCCAACGAGCAGTACTTC. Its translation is CASSALAGGPNEQYF.

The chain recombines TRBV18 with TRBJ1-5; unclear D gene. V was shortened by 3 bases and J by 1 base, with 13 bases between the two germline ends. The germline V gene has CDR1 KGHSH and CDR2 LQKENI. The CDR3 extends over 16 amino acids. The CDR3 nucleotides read TGTGCCAGCTCACCCTCACCGGAGTCAAGCAATCAGCCCCAGCATTTT. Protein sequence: CASSPSPESSNQPQHF.

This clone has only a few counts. The CDR3 loop reads CASSEATGNTGELFF. CDR3 coding DNA: TGTGCCAGCAGTGAGGCTACAGGAAACACCGGGGAGCTGTTTTTT. This rearrangement joins TRBV6-1 to TRBJ2-2, with D maybe TRBD1 (5 bases). The V end was cut by 3 bases, the J end by 2 bases, with 10 bases between. Germline CDR1 is MNHNS and CDR2 is SASEGT. The CDR3 spans 15 residues.

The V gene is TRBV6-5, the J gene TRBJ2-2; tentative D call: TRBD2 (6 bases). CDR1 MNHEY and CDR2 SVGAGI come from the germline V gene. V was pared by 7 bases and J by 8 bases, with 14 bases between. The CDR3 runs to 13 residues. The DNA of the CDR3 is TGTGCCAGCATCCGGGGGTTGGGGGGGGAGCTGTTTTTT. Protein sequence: CASIRGLGGELFF.

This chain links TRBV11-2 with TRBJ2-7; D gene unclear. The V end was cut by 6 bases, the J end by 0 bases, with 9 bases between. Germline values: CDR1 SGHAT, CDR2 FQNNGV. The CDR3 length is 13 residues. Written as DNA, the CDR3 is TGTGCCAGCAGTTTTCCCGGCTCCTACGAGCAGTACTTC. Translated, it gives CASSFPGSYEQYF.

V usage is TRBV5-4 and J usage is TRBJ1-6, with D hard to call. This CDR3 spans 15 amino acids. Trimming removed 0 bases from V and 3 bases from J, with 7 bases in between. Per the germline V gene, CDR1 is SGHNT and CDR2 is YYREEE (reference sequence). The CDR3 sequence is CASSLAPLYNSPLHF. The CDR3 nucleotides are TGTGCCAGCAGCTTGGCGCCCCTCTATAATTCACCCCTCCACTTT.

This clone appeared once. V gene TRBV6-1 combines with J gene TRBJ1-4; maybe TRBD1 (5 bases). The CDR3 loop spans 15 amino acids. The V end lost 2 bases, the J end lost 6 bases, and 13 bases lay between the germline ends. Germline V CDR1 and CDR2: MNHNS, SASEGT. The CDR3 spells CASSEYRGYDEKLFF. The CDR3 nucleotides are TGTGCCAGCAGTGAATACCGGGGGTACGATGAAAAACTGTTTTTT.

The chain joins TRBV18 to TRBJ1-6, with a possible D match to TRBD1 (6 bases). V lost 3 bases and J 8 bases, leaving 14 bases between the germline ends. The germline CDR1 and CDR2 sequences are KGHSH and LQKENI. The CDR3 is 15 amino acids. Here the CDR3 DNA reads TGTGCCAGCTCACCGCTGGGGGGGCCCGATTCACCCCTCCACTTT. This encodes CASSPLGGPDSPLHF.

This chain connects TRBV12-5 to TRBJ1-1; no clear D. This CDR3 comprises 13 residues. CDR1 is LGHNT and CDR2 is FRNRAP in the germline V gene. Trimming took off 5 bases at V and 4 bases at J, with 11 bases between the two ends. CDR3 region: CASGPLGLTEAFF. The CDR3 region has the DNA TGTGCTAGTGGTCCCTTGGGCCTCACTGAAGCTTTCTTT.

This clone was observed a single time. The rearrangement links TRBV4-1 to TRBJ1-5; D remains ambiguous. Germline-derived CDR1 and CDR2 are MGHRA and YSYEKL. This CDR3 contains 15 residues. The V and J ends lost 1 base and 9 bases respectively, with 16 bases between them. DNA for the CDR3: TGCGCCAGCAGCCAAGTCACGGGTGTCGGACGGCCCCAGCATTTT. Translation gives CASSQVTGVGRPQHF.

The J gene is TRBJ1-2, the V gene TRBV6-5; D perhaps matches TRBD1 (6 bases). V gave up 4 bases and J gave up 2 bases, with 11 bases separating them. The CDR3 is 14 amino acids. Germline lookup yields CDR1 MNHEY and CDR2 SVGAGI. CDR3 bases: TGTGCCAGCAGTTCCCAACAGGGCAACTATGGCTACACCTTC. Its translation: CASSSQQGNYGYTF.

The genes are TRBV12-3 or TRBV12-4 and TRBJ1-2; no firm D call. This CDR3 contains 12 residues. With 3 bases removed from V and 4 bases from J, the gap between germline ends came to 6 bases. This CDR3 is CASSLSFYGYTF. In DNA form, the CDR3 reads TGTGCCAGCAGTTTGAGTTTCTATGGCTACACCTTC.

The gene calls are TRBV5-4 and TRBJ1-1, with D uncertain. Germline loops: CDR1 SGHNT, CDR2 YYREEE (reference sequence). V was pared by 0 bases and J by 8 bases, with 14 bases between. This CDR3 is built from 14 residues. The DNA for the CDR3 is TGTGCCAGCAGCTTGGGGGTGGCGAGGGTGGAAGCTTTCTTT. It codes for CASSLGVARVEAFF.

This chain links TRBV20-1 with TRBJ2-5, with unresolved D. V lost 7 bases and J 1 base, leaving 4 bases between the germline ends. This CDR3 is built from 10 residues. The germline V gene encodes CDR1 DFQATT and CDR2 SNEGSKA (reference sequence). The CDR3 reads CSVTQETQYF. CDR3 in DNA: TGCAGTGTGACCCAAGAGACCCAGTACTTC.

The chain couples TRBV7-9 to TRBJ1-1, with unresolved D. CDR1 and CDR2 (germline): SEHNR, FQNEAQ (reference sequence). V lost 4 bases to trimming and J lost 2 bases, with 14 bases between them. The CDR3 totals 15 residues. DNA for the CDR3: TGTGCCAGCAGCTCCGACAAGTCGCTTAACACTGAAGCTTTCTTT. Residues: CASSSDKSLNTEAFF.

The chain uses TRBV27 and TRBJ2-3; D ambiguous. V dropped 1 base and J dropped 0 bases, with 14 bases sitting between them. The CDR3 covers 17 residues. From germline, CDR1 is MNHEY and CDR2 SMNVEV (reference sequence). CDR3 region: CASSLYGGDSSTDTQYF. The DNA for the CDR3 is TGTGCCAGCAGTTTATATGGCGGAGATTCTAGCACAGATACGCAGTATTTT.

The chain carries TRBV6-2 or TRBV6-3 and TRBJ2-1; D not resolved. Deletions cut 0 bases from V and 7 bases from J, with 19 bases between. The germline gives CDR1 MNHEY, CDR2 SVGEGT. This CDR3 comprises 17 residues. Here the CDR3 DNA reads TGTGCCAGCAGTTACTCGTTTACGGGCGCCCGGTTGAATGAGCAGTTCTTC. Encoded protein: CASSYSFTGARLNEQFF.

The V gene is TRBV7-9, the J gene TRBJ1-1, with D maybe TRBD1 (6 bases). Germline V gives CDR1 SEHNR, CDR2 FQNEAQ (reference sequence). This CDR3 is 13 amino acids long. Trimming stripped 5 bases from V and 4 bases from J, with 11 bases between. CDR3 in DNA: TGTGCCAGCAGCCTCACAGGGAGCACTGAAGCTTTCTTT. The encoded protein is CASSLTGSTEAFF. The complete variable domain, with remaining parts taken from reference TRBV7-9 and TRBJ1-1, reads DTGVSQNPRHKITKRGQNVTFRCDPISEHNRLYWYRQTLGQGPEFLTYFQNEAQLEKSRLLSDRFSAERPKGSFSTLEIQRTEQGDSAMYLCASSLTGSTEAFFGQGTRLTVV.

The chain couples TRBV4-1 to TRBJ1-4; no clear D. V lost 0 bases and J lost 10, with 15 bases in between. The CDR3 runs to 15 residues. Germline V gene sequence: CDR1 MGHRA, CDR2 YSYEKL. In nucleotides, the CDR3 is TGCGCCAGCAGCCAAGACCCGGCGTTCCCTGGAAAACTGTTTTTT. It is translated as CASSQDPAFPGKLFF.

In nucleotides, the CDR3 is TGTGCCAGCAGCCAACGCTCGGGACTAGCGGACCAAGAGACCCAGTACTTC. As protein: CASSQRSGLADQETQYF. V gene TRBV3-1 (or the pseudogene TRBV3-2) combines with J gene TRBJ2-5, with 11 bases fitting TRBD2. V was pared by 2 bases and J by 0 bases, with 5 bases of the junction left unmatched. The CDR3 loop spans 17 amino acids. The germline V gene encodes CDR1 LGHDT and CDR2 YNNKEL (reference sequence).

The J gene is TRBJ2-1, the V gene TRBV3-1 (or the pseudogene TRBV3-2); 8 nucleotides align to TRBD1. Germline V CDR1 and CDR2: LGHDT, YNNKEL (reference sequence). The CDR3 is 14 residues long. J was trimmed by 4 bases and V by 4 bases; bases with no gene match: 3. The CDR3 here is CASSLDRAYNEQFF. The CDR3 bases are TGTGCCAGCAGCCTGGACAGGGCGTACAATGAGCAGTTCTTC.

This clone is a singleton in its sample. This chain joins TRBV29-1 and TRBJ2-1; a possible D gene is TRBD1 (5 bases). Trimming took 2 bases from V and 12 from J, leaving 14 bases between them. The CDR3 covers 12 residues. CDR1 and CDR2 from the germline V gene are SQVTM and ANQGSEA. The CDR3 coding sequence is TGCAGCGTTGAAACTATTGCAGGGCGGCAGTTCTTC. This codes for CSVETIAGRQFF.

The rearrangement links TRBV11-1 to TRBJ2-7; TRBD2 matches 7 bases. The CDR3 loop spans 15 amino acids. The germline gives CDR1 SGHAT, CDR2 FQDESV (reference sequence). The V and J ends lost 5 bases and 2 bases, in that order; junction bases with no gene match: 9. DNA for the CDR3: TGTGCCAGCAGCGTGTGGAGCGGGACTACCTACGAGCAGTACGTC. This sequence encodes CASSVWSGTTYEQYV.

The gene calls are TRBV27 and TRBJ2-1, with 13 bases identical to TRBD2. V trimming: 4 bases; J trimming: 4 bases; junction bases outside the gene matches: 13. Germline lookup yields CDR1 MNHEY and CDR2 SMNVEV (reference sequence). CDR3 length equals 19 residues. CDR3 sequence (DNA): TGTGCCAGCAGTTCGGGACTAGCGGGAAGGGGGGCGATTTACAATGAGCAGTTCTTC. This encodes CASSSGLAGRGAIYNEQFF.